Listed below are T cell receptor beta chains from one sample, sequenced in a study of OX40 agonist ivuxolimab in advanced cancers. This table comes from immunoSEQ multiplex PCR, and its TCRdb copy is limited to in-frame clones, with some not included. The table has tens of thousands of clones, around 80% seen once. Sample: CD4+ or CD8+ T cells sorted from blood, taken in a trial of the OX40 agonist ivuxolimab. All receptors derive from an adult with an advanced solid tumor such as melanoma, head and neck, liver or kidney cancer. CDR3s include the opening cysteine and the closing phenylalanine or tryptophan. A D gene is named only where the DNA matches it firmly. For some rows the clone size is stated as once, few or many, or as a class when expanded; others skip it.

CASSFRSNYGYTF | TGTGCCAGCAGTTTCAGGAGTAACTATGGCTACACCTTC | TRBV28 | . | TRBJ1-2 | . | 13
CASSLELVGTQYF | TGTGCCAGCAGCTTAGAGCTAGTTGGGACCCAGTACTTC | TRBV7-7 | . | TRBJ2-5 | . | 13
CASSYRDGNYGYTF | TGTGCCAGCAGTTACCGGGATGGTAACTATGGCTACACCTTC | TRBV6-5 | . | TRBJ1-2 | . | 14
CATSRGGGGDTEAFF | TGTGCCACCAGCAGAGGGGGAGGGGGGGACACTGAAGCTTTCTTT | TRBV15 | . | TRBJ1-1 | . | 15
CVSSETLTGRGDYGYTF | TGTGTCAGCAGTGAAACCCTTACCGGCAGGGGGGACTATGGCTACACCTTC | TRBV6-1 | TRBD1 | TRBJ1-2 | once | 17
CAWSEQGYEQYF | TGTGCCTGGAGTGAACAAGGCTACGAGCAGTACTTC | TRBV30 | . | TRBJ2-7 | . | 12
CASSLTGQGGSNEQFF | TGTGCCAGCAGCTTAACGGGACAGGGTGGGAGCAATGAGCAGTTCTTC | TRBV7-3 | TRBD1 | TRBJ2-1 | . | 16
CASAPGQGVHERYF | TGTGCCTCCGCACCGGGACAGGGGGTCCACGAGCGGTACTTC | TRBV30 | TRBD1 | TRBJ2-7 | . | 14
CASSRDGNYGYTF | TGTGCCAGCAGTCGCGACGGAAACTATGGCTACACCTTC | TRBV2 | . | TRBJ1-2 | . | 13
CASSLAAANYGYTF | TGTGCCAGCAGCTTAGCGGCAGCTAACTATGGCTACACCTTC | TRBV11-2 | . | TRBJ1-2 | few | 14
CASSHGTSGGQETQYF | TGTGCCAGCAGTCACGGGACTAGCGGGGGCCAAGAGACCCAGTACTTC | TRBV2 | TRBD2 | TRBJ2-5 | . | 16
CASSPETGVLSNYGYTF | TGTGCCAGCAGCCCTGAGACAGGGGTCCTCTCAAACTATGGCTACACCTTC | TRBV5-8 | TRBD1 | TRBJ1-2 | once | 17
CASSYPSGTGGEKLFF | TGTGCCAGCAGTTACCCTTCCGGGACAGGGGGCGAAAAACTGTTTTTT | TRBV6-6 | TRBD1 | TRBJ1-4 | . | 16
CASSLGGHTEAFF | TGTGCCAGCAGCTTGGGGGGGCACACTGAAGCTTTCTTT | TRBV5-4 | . | TRBJ1-1 | . | 13
CASSQNSNYGYTF | TGTGCCAGCAGCCAAAACAGTAACTATGGCTACACCTTC | TRBV14 | . | TRBJ1-2 | . | 13
CASSPGTGFSYEQYF | TGTGCCAGCAGTCCCGGGACAGGTTTTTCCTACGAGCAGTACTTC | TRBV6-6 | TRBD1 | TRBJ2-7 | . | 15
CASSQSYWWGERENTEAFF | TGCGCCAGCAGTCAATCGTACTGGTGGGGGGAAAGGGAAAACACTGAAGCTTTCTTT | TRBV23-1 | . | TRBJ1-1 | once | 19
CASRPPGQENTEAFF | TGCGCCAGCAGACCTCCGGGACAGGAGAACACTGAAGCTTTCTTT | TRBV4-1 | TRBD1 | TRBJ1-1 | . | 15
CASRALGGGVGDTQYF | TGTGCCAGCAGGGCCCTTGGCGGGGGAGTAGGAGATACGCAGTATTTT | TRBV2 | TRBD2 | TRBJ2-3 | once | 16
CASSERTSSSYNSPLHF | TGTGCCAGCAGCGAACGGACTTCGAGCTCCTATAATTCACCCCTCCACTTT | TRBV9 | . | TRBJ1-6 | . | 17
CASSGQTRTEAFF | TGTGCCAGCAGTGGACAGACAAGGACTGAAGCTTTCTTT | TRBV25-1 | . | TRBJ1-1 | once | 13
CASSLRNTGELFF | TGTGCCAGCAGTCTAAGGAACACCGGGGAGCTGTTTTTT | TRBV2 | . | TRBJ2-2 | . | 13
CARGIRDRLTGELFF | TGTGCCCGGGGGATCCGGGACAGACTAACCGGGGAGCTGTTTTTT | TRBV30 | . | TRBJ2-2 | . | 15
CASWAVGRAGDTQYF | TGTGCCAGTTGGGCCGTCGGCAGGGCGGGAGATACGCAGTATTTT | TRBV28 | . | TRBJ2-3 | . | 15
CASSSPGHTEAFF | TGTGCCAGTAGTAGTCCAGGTCACACTGAAGCTTTCTTT | TRBV19 | . | TRBJ1-1 | few | 13
CASSLSLLYEQYF | TGCGCCAGCAGCTTGAGCCTATTATACGAGCAGTACTTC | TRBV5-1 | . | TRBJ2-7 | . | 13
CASSDLQVMGYEQYF | TGTGCCAGCAGTGACCTTCAGGTAATGGGTTACGAGCAGTACTTC | TRBV6-1 | . | TRBJ2-7 | . | 15
CASSHRGTYEQYF | TGTGCCAGCAGTCATCGGGGGACCTACGAGCAGTACTTC | TRBV6-5 | . | TRBJ2-7 | . | 13
CASSDPSGGPVRYAYF | TGTGCCAGCAGTGACCCTAGCGGGGGCCCCGTCAGATACGCGTATTTT | TRBV6-4 | TRBD2 | TRBJ2-3 | . | 16
CASSLTGGNYGYTF | TGTGCCAGCAGTTTAACAGGGGGCAACTATGGCTACACCTTC | TRBV28 | TRBD1 | TRBJ1-2 | . | 14
CSVAFDEQYF | TGCAGCGTAGCCTTTGACGAGCAGTACTTC | TRBV29-1 | . | TRBJ2-7 | . | 10
CASSYSGPTTYEQYF | TGTGCCAGCAGTTACTCGGGACCGACGACCTACGAGCAGTACTTC | TRBV6-5 | . | TRBJ2-7 | . | 15
CASSQTGGAGQPQHF | TGTGCCAGCAGCCAGACAGGGGGCGCGGGTCAGCCCCAGCATTTT | TRBV28 | TRBD1 | TRBJ1-5 | . | 15
CAISESAQENSPLHF | TGTGCCATCAGTGAGTCTGCACAGGAGAATTCACCCCTCCACTTT | TRBV10-3 | . | TRBJ1-6 | . | 15
CASSSRQGTQYF | TGTGCCAGCAGCTCGAGACAGGGAACCCAGTACTTC | TRBV5-6 | TRBD1 | TRBJ2-5 | . | 12
CASSFTSGDTDTQYF | TGTGCCAGCAGCTTTACTAGCGGGGACACAGATACGCAGTATTTT | TRBV5-6 | TRBD2 | TRBJ2-3 | . | 15
CAWSKRNSAYNEQFF | TGTGCCTGGAGTAAACGGAATTCCGCCTACAATGAGCAGTTCTTC | TRBV30 | . | TRBJ2-1 | . | 15
CASTAPQGRGAEAFF | TGTGCCAGCACCGCTCCACAGGGAAGAGGGGCTGAAGCTTTCTTT | TRBV6-5 | . | TRBJ1-1 | . | 15
CASSWTGGENTIYF | TGTGCCAGCAGCTGGACAGGGGGCGAAAACACCATATATTTT | TRBV6-5 | TRBD1 | TRBJ1-3 | few | 14
CASSVGFQNTIYF | TGTGCCAGCAGCGTAGGGTTCCAAAACACCATATATTTT | TRBV9 | . | TRBJ1-3 | . | 13